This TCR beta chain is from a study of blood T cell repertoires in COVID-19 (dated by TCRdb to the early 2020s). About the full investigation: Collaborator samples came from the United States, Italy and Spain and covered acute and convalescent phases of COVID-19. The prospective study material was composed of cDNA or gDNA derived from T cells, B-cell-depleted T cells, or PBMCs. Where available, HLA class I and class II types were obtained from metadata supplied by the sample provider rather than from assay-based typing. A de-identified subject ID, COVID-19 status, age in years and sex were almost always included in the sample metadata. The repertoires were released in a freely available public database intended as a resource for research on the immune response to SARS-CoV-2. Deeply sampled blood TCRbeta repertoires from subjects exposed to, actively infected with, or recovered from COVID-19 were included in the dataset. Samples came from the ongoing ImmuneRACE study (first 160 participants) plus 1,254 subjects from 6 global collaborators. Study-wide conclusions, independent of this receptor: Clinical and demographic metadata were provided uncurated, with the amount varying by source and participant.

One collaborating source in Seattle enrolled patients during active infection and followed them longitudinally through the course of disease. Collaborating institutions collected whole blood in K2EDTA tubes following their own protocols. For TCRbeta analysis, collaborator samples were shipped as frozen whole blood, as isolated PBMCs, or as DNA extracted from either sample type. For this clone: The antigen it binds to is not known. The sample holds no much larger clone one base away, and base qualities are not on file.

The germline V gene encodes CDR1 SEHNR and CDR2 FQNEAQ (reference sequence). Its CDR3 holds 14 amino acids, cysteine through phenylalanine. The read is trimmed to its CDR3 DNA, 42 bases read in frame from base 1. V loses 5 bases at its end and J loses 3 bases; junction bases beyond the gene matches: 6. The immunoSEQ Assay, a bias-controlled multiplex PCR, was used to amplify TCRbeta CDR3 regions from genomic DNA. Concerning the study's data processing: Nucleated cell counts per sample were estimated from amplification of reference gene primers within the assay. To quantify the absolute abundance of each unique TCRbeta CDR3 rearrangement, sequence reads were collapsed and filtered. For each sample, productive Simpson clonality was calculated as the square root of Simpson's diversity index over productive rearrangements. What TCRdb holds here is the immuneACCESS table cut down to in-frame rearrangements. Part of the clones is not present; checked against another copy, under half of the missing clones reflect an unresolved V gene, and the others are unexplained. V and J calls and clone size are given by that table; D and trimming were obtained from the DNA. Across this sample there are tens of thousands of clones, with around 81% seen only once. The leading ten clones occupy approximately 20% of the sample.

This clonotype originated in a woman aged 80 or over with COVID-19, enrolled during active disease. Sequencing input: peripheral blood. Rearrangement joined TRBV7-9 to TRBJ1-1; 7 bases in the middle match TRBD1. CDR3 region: CASSPGQDDTEAFF. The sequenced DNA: TGTGCCAGCAGCCCAGGACAGGATGACACTGAAGCTTTCTTT.